This T cell receptor (beta chain) was sequenced during a study of beta chain features in type 1 diabetes. Study-wide context: Cell yields, age and gender were similar between patients and healthy donors.

Sorting with CD45RO/CCR7/CD25/CD127/CD95/CD27 yielded naive, central memory, regulatory and stem-like memory CD4+ cells. Germline V CDR1 and CDR2: SGHVS, FQNEAQ. The CDR3 consists of 16 residues. Expressed TCRB transcripts were sequenced because the isolated RNA had all been reverse transcribed beforehand. Clones were read by immunoSEQ multiplex PCR, and TCRdb kept only the in-frame ones, dropping some. The data contain 200,000 to 250,000 clones, approximately 11% of them seen just once; the ten biggest clones take up 1% to 1.5%. About this clone: One end of the junction varies from germline; a read error may be responsible. At the DNA level, this CDR3 is encoded by other sequences in the same sample as well.

The rearrangement uses TRBV7-8 and TRBJ2-3; unclear D gene. The sample comprised central memory CD4+ T cells from blood. This clonotype originated in a young man in good health. As DNA, the CDR3 is TGCGCCAGCAGCCAAGTTGTGCCCTCGGGCACAGATACGCAGTATTTT. It codes for CASSQVVPSGTDTQYF.